What follows is one TCR beta chain and its context. Its antigen is not known. One end of the junction does not line up with germline, which may come from a read error. From the PCR reads, TCRdb re-called clones with MiXCR. The table records around 23,000 clones, about 10% of them present only once. This entry comes from a study of metastatic and nonmetastatic thyroid tumors. Study-wide context: Malignant and benign thyroid patients had repertoires compared in peripheral blood and tumor or nodule tissue.

Per germline, CDR1 LGHNA and CDR2 YNFKEQ. This CDR3 comprises 14 residues. Study findings and constraints: It was reportedly found that TCR beta diversity was significantly higher in malignant thyroid tumors than in benign nodules, a difference seen in both blood and tumor samples.

Nobody among the patients had been given any treatment before thyroid surgery. The sequence derives from a female donor with papillary thyroid cancer or a benign thyroid nodule (not recorded which). Some clones in this sample may be carry-over from other donors' samples. Input material: blood. This sequence joins TRBV4-2 and TRBJ2-7; 7 bases line up with TRBD2. CDR3 DNA sequence: TGTGCCAGCGGTCGGGCTAGCGGTCCCTATGAGCAGTACTTC. It encodes CASGRASGPYEQYF.